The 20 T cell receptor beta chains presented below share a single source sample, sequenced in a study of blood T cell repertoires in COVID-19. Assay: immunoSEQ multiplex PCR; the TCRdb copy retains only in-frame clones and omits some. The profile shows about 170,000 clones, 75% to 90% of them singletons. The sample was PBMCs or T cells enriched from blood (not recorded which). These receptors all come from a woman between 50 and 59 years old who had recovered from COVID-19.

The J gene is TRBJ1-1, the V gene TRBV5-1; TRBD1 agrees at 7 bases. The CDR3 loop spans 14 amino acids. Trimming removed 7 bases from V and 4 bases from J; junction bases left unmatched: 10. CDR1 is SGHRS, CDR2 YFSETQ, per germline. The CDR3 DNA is TGCGCCAGCCGGAGAGCTACAGGGGCCACTGAAGCTTTCTTT. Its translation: CASRRATGATEAFF. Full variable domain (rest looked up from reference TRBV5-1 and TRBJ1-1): KAGVTQTPRYLIKTRGQQVTLSCSPISGHRSVSWYQQTPGQGLQFLFEYFSETQRNKGNFPGRFSGRQFSNSRSEMNVSTLELGDSALYLCASRRATGATEAFFGQGTRLTVV.

CDR3 amino acids: CASTTGLGSNQPQHF. The CDR3 nucleotides read TGTGCCAGTACTACAGGGTTGGGGAGCAATCAGCCCCAGCATTTT. The chain carries TRBV6-5 and TRBJ1-5; the D gene is possibly TRBD1 (6 bases). V lost 9 bases to trimming and J lost 1 base, with 16 bases between them. The CDR3 extends over 15 amino acids. The germline V gene has CDR1 MNHEY and CDR2 SVGAGI.

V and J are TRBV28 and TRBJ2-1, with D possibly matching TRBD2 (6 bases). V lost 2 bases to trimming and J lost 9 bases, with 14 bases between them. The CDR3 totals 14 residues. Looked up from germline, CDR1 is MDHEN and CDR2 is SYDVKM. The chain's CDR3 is CASSLANGGGEQFF. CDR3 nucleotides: TGTGCCAGCAGTTTAGCTAACGGGGGAGGTGAGCAGTTCTTC.

CDR3 in DNA: TGTGCCAGCAGCTTAGATTGGGCCAGGGTCCGGCAAGGCTACACCTTC. Amino acids: CASSLDWARVRQGYTF. The chain recombines TRBV11-3 with TRBJ1-2; D possibly corresponds to TRBD1 (5 bases). The CDR3 is 16 residues long. Germline CDR1 SGHNT, CDR2 YENEEA. The V and J ends lost 0 bases and 8 bases respectively, with 19 bases between them. The full variable domain, completed using reference TRBV11-3 and TRBJ1-2, is EAGVVQSPRYKIIEKKQPVAFWCNPISGHNTLYWYLQNLGQGPELLIRYENEEAVDDSQLPKDRFSAERLKGVDSTLKIQPAELGDSAVYLCASSLDWARVRQGYTFGSGTRLTVV.

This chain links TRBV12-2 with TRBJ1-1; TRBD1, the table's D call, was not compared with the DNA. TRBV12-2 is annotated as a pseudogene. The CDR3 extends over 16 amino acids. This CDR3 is CASRLAGQGAGAEAFF. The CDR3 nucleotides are TGTGCAAGTCGCTTAGCGGGTCAGGGGGCGGGCGCTGAAGCTTTCTTT.

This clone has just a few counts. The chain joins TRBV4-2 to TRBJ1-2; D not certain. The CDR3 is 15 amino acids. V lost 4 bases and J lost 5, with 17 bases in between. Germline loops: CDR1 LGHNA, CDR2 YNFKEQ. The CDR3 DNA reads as TGTGCCAGCAGCCCAGACCCGGGGAACCGTTATGGCTACACCTTC. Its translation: CASSPDPGNRYGYTF.

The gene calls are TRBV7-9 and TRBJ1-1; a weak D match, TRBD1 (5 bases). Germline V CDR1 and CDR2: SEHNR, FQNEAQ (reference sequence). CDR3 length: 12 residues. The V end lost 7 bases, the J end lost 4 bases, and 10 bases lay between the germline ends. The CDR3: CASIWGGTEAFF. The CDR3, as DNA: TGTGCCAGCATCTGGGGGGGCACTGAAGCTTTCTTT. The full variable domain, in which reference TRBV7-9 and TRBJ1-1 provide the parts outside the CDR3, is DTGVSQNPRHKITKRGQNVTFRCDPISEHNRLYWYRQTLGQGPEFLTYFQNEAQLEKSRLLSDRFSAERPKGSFSTLEIQRTEQGDSAMYLCASIWGGTEAFFGQGTRLTVV.

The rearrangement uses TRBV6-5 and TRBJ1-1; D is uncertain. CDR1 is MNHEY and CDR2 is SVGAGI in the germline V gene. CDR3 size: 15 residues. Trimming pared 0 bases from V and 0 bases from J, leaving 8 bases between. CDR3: CASSYSLVVNTEAFF. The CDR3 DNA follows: TGTGCCAGCAGTTACTCCCTCGTTGTGAACACTGAAGCTTTCTTT.

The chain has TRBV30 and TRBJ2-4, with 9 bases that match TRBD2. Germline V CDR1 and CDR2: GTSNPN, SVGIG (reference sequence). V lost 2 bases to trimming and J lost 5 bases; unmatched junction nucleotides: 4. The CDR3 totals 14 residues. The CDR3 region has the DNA TGTGCCTGGAGTTTGGGCGGGGGGGAAAACATTCAGTACTTC. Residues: CAWSLGGGENIQYF.

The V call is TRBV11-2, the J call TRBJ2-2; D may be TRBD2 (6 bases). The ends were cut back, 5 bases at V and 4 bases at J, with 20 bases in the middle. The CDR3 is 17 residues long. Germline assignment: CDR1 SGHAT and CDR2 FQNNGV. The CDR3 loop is CASSPKVGLASTGELFF. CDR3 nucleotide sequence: TGTGCCAGCAGCCCAAAAGTCGGGCTAGCGTCCACCGGGGAGCTGTTTTTT.

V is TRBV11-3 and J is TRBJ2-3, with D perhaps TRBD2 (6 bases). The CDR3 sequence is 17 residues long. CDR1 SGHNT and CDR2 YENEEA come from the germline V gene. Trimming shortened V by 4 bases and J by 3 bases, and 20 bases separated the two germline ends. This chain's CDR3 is CASSSPWESGETDTQYF. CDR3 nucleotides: TGTGCCAGCAGCTCTCCGTGGGAGTCGGGAGAGACAGATACGCAGTATTTT.

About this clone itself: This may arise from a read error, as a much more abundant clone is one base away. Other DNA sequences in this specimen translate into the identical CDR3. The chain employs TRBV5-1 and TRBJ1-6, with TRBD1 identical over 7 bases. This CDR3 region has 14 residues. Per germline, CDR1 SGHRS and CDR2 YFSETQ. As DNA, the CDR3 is TGCGCTAGCAGCCTGGGACAGCCAGGTTCACCCCTCCACTTT. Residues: CASSLGQPGSPLHF.

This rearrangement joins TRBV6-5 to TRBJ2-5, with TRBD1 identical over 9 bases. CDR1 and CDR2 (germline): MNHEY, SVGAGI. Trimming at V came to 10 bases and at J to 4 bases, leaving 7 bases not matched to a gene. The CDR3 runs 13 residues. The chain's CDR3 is CATTETGGETQYF. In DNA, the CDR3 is TGTGCCACCACAGAGACAGGGGGAGAGACCCAGTACTTC.

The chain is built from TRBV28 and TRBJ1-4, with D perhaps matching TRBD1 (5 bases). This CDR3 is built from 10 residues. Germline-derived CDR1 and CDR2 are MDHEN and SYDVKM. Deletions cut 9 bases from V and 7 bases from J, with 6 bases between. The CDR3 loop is CASRGEKLFF. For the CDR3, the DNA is TGTGCCAGTAGGGGTGAAAAACTGTTTTTT.

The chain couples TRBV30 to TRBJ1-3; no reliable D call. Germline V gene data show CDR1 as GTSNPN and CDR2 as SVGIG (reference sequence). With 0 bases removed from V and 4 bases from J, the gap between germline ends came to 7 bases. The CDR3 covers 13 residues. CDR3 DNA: TGTGCCTGGAGTGTAAACAGAGGAAACACCATATATTTT. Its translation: CAWSVNRGNTIYF.

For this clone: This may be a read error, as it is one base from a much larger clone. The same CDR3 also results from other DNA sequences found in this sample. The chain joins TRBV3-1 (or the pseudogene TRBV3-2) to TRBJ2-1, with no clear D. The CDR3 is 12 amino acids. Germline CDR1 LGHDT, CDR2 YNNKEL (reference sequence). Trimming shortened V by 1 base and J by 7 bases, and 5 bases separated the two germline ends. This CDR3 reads CASSQARNEQFF. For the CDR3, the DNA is TGTGCCAGCAGCCAAGCCCGGAATGAGCAGTTCTTC.

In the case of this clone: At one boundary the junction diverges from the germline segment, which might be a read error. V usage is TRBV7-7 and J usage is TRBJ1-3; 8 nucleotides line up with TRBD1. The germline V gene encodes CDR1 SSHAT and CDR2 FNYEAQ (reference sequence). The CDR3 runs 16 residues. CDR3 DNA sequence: TGTGCTAGCAGCTTAGGACAGGGCCCCTCTGGAAACACCATATATTTT. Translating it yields CASSLGQGPSGNTIYF.

The CDR3 spells CASSLGLAGVVQETQYF. CDR3 DNA: TGTGCCAGCAGCTTAGGACTAGCGGGAGTCGTCCAAGAGACCCAGTACTTC. The chain carries TRBV5-8 and TRBJ2-5, with 13 bases aligning to TRBD2. The CDR3 contains 17 residues. Germline V lookup: CDR1 SGHTS, CDR2 YDEGEE. Losses at the gene ends were 2 bases for V and 1 base for J; bases not matched to a gene: 5.

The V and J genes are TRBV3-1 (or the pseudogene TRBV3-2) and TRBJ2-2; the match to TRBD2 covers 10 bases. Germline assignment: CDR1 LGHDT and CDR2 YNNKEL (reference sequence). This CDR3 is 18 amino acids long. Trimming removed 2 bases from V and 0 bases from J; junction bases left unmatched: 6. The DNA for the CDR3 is TGTGCCAGCAGCCAACTAGCGGGGGCGAATGCGAACACCGGGGAGCTGTTTTTT. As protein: CASSQLAGANANTGELFF.

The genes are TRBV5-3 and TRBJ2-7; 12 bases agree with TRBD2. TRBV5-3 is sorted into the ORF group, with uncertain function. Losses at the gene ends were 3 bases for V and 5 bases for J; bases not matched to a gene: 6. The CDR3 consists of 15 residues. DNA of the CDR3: TGTGCCAGAAGCTGGAAGACTAGCGGGAGCCACGAGCAGTACGTC. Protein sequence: CARSWKTSGSHEQYV.